This TCR beta chain was found in a study of blood T cell repertoires in COVID-19. This CDR3 region has 17 residues. The V end lost 4 bases, the J end lost 0 bases, and 18 bases lay between the germline ends. The germline V gene has CDR1 ENHRY and CDR2 SYGVKD. Authors' methods: Estimated nucleated cell counts came from reference gene primer amplification. Only in-frame clones appear in the TCRdb table, and some are missing; sequencing was by immunoSEQ multiplex PCR. V, J and clone size are those of that table, while D and trimming were read from the DNA. This table has around 120,000 clones, nearly 90% appearing once.

The TCR comes from a woman in her sixties with COVID-19, enrolled during active disease. Material for sequencing was peripheral blood. The V and J genes are TRBV10-3 and TRBJ1-1; tentative D call: TRBD1 (6 bases). The CDR3 region is CAISVRQEVSLNTEAFF. The CDR3 DNA follows: TGTGCCATCAGTGTACGACAGGAGGTTTCCCTGAACACTGAAGCTTTCTTT.